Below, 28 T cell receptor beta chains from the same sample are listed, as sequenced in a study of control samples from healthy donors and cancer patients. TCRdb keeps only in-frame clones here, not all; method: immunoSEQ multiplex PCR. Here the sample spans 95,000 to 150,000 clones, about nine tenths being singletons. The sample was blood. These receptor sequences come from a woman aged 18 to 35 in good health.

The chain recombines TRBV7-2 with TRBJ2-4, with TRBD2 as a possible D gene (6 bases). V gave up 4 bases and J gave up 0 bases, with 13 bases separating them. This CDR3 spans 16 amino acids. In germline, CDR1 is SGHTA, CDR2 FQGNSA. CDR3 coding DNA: TGTGCCAGCAGCTCAGGTAGCGGAAGAGCCAAAAACATTCAGTACTTC. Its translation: CASSSGSGRAKNIQYF.

CDR3 region: CASSEDLTGTF. In nucleotides, the CDR3 is TGTGCCAGCAGTGAAGATCTGACGGGCACCTTC. The V call is TRBV2, the J call TRBJ1-2; D is uncertain. Germline assignment: CDR1 SNHLY and CDR2 FYNNEI. Between the trimmed V and J ends, which lost 1 base and 13 bases, there was a span of 10 bases. The CDR3 has 11 amino acids.

The CDR3 protein is CASRLVGNVLTF. CDR3 sequence (DNA): TGTGCCAGCAGATTAGTAGGCAACGTCCTGACTTTC. The chain carries TRBV2 and TRBJ2-6; D gene ambiguous. V dropped 6 bases and J dropped 9 bases, with 9 bases sitting between them. Germline CDR1 is SNHLY and CDR2 is FYNNEI. CDR3 length: 12 amino acids.

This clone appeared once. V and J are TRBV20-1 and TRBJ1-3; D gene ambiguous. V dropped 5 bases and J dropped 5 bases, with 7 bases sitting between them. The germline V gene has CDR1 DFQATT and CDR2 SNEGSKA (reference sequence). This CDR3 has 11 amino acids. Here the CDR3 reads CSARPRNTIYF. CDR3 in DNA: TGCAGTGCTCGACCTCGAAACACCATATATTTT.

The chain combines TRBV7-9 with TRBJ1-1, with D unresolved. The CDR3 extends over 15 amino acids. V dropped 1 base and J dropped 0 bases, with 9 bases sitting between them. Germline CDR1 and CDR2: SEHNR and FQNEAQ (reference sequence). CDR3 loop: CASSLGTALNTEAFF. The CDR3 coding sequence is TGTGCCAGCAGCTTAGGGACCGCCTTGAACACTGAAGCTTTCTTT. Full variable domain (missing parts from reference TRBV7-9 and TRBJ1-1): DTGVSQNPRHKITKRGQNVTFRCDPISEHNRLYWYRQTLGQGPEFLTYFQNEAQLEKSRLLSDRFSAERPKGSFSTLEIQRTEQGDSAMYLCASSLGTALNTEAFFGQGTRLTVV.

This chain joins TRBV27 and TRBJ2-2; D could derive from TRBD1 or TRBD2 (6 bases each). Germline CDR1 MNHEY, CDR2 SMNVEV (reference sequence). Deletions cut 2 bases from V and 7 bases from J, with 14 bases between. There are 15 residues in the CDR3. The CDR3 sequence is CASSLEGGVFGELFF. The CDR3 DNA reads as TGTGCCAGCAGTTTAGAGGGGGGCGTGTTCGGGGAGCTGTTTTTT.

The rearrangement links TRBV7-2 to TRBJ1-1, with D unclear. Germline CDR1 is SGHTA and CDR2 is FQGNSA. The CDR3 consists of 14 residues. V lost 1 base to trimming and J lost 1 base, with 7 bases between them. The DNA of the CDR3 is TGTGCCAGCAGCTTAGTAGGAGGGAACACTGAAGCTTTCTTT. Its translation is CASSLVGGNTEAFF.

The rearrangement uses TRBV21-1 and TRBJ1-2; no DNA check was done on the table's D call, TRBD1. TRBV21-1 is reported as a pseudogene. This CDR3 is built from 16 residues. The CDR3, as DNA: TGTGCCAGCAGCAAAGACTACAGGGTTCCGGGGTATGGCTACACCTTC. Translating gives CASSKDYRVPGYGYTF.

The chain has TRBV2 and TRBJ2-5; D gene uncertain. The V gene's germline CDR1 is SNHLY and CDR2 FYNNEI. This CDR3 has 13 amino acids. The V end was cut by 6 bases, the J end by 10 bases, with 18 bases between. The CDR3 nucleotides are TGTGCCAGCAGGAACTCTGACTCCCCGATCCAGTACTTC. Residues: CASRNSDSPIQYF.

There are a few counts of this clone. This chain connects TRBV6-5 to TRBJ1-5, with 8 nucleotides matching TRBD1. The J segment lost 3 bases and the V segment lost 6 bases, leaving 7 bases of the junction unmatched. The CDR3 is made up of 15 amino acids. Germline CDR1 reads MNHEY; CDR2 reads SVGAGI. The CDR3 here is CASRSGQALNQPQHF. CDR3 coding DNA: TGTGCCAGCAGATCGGGACAGGCCCTCAATCAGCCCCAGCATTTT.

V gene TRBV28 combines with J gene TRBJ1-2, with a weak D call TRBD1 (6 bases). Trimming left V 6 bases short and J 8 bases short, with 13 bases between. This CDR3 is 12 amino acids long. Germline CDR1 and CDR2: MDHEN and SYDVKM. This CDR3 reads CASSITGRGYTF. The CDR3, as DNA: TGTGCCAGCAGCATAACAGGGCGGGGCTACACCTTC.

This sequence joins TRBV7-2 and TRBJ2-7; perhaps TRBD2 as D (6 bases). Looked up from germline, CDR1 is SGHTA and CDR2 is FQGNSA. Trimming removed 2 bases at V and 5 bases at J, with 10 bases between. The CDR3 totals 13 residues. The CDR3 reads CASSLFGGDEQYF. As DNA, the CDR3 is TGTGCCAGCAGCTTATTCGGGGGAGACGAGCAGTACTTC.

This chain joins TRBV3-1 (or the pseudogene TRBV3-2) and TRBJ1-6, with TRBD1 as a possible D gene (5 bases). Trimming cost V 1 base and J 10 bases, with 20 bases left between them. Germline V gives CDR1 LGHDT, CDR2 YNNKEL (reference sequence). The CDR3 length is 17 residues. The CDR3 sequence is CASSQVVGGFLGSPLHF. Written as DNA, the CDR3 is TGTGCCAGCAGCCAAGTCGTGGGGGGATTCTTAGGGTCACCCCTCCACTTT.

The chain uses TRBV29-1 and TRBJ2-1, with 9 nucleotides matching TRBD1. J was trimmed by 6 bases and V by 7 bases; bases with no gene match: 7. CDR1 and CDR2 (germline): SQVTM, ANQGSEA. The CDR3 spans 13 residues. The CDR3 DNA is TGCAGCGGGGACAGGGCCGGCTTCAATGAGCAGTTCTTC. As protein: CSGDRAGFNEQFF.

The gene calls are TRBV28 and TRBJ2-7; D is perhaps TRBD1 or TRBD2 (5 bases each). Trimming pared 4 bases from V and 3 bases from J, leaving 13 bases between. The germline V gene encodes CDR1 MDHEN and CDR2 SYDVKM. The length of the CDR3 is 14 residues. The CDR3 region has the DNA TGTGCCAGCAGTTCGAGGACACTAGGCTACGAGCAGTACTTC. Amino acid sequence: CASSSRTLGYEQYF.

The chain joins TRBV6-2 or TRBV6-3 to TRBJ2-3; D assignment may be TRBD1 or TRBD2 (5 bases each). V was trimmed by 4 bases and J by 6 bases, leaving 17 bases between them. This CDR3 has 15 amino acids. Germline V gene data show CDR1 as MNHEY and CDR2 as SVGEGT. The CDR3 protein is CASSSGRFVSDTQYF. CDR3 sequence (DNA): TGTGCCAGCAGTTCGGGACGGTTCGTTTCGGATACGCAGTATTTT.

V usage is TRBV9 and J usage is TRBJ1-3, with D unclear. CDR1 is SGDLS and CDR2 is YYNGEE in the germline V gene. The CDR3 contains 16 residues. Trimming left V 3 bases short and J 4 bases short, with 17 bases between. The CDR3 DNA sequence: TGTGCCAGCAGCGCCGTGGGGTGGAGGTCAGGAAACACCATATATTTT. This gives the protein CASSAVGWRSGNTIYF.

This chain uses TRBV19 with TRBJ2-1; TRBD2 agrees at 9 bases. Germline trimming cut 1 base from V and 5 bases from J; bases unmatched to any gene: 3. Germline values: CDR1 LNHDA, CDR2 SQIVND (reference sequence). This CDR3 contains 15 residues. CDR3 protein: CASSIGSGGHNEQFF. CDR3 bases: TGTGCCAGTAGTATAGGCAGCGGGGGGCACAATGAGCAGTTCTTC.

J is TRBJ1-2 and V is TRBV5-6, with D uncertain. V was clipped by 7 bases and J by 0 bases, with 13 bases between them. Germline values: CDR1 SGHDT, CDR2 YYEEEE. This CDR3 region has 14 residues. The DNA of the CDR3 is TGTGCCAGCGTTTGGGGATCTGCTAACTATGGCTACACCTTC. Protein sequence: CASVWGSANYGYTF.

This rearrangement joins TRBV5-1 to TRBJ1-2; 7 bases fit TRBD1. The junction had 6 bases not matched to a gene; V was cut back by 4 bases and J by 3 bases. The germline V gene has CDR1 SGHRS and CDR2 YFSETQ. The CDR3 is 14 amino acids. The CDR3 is CASSVLRGDYGYTF. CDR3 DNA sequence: TGCGCCAGCAGCGTTCTCAGGGGGGACTATGGCTACACCTTC. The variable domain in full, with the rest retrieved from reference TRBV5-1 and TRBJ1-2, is KAGVTQTPRYLIKTRGQQVTLSCSPISGHRSVSWYQQTPGQGLQFLFEYFSETQRNKGNFPGRFSGRQFSNSRSEMNVSTLELGDSALYLCASSVLRGDYGYTFGSGTRLTVV.

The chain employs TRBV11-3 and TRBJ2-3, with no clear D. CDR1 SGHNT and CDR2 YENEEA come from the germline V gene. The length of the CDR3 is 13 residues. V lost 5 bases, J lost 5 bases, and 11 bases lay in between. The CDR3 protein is CASSLQLGDTQYF. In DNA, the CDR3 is TGTGCCAGCAGCCTTCAATTGGGAGATACGCAGTATTTT. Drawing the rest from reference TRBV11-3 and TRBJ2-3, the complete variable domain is EAGVVQSPRYKIIEKKQPVAFWCNPISGHNTLYWYLQNLGQGPELLIRYENEEAVDDSQLPKDRFSAERLKGVDSTLKIQPAELGDSAVYLCASSLQLGDTQYFGPGTRLTVL.

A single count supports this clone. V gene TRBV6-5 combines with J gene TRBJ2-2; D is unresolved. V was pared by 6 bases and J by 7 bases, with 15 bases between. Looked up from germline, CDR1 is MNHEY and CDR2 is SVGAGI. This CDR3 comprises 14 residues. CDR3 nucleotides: TGTGCCAGCAGCCCAGTTCACGGGTACGGGGAGCTGTTTTTT. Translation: CASSPVHGYGELFF.

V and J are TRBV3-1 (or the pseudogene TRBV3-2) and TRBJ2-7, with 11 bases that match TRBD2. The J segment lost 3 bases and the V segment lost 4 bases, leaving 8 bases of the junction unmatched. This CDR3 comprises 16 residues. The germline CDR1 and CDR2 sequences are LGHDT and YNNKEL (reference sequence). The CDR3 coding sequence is TGTGCCAGCAGCCCAAGACTAGCGGGAATCTACTACGAGCAGTACTTC. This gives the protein CASSPRLAGIYYEQYF.

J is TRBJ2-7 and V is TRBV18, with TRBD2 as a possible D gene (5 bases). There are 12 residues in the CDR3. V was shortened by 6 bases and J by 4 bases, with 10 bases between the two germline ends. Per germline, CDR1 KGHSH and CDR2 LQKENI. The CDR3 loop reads CASSSGTYEQYF. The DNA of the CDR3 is TGTGCCAGCTCGAGCGGAACTTACGAGCAGTACTTC. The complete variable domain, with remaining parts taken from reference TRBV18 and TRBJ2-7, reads NAGVMQNPRHLVRRRGQEARLRCSPMKGHSHVYWYRQLPEEGLKFMVYLQKENIIDESGMPKERFSAEFPKEGPSILRIQQVVRGDSAAYFCASSSGTYEQYFGPGTRLTVT.

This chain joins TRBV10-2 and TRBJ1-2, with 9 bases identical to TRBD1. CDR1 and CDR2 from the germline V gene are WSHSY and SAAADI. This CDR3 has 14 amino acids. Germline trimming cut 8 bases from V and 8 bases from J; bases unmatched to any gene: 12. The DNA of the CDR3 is TGCGCCAGCCGGCTACAGGGGGCGTCGGGGGGCTACACCTTC. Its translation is CASRLQGASGGYTF.

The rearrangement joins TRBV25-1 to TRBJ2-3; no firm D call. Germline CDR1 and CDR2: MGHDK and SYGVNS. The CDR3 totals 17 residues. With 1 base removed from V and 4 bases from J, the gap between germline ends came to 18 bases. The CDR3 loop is CASSEWRRRTAPDTQYF. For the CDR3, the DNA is TGTGCCAGCAGTGAATGGCGGCGTCGAACGGCCCCAGATACGCAGTATTTT.

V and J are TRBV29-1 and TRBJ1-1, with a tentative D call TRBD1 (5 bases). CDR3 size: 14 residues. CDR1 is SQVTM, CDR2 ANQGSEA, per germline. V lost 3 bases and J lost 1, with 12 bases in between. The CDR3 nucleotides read TGCAGCGTTGACAAGGCCCAGGGGAACACTGAAGCTTTCTTT. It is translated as CSVDKAQGNTEAFF.

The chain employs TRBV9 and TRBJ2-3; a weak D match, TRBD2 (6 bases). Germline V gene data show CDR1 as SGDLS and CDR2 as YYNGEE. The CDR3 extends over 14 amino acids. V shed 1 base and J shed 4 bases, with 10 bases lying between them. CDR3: CASSVSPGADTQYF. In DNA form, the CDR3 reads TGTGCCAGCAGCGTAAGCCCGGGGGCAGATACGCAGTATTTT.